These 26 T cell receptor beta chains share one sample of origin, sequenced in a study of blood T cell repertoires in COVID-19. This table comes from immunoSEQ multiplex PCR, and its TCRdb copy is limited to in-frame clones, with some not included. The table includes roughly 130,000 clones, 80% to 90% detected once. The sample taken for sequencing was peripheral blood. Receptor source: a man aged 40-50 years with acute or convalescent COVID-19.

The rearrangement joins TRBV30 to TRBJ1-3, with a possible D match to TRBD1 (5 bases). From germline, CDR1 is GTSNPN and CDR2 SVGIG (reference sequence). The CDR3 spans 15 residues. V shed 0 bases and J shed 5 bases, with 14 bases lying between them. The CDR3 reads CAWSVTGNSRNTIYF. CDR3 bases: TGTGCCTGGAGTGTAACAGGAAATTCTAGAAACACCATATATTTT.

The J gene is TRBJ2-5, the V gene TRBV5-4; 11 nucleotides agree with TRBD1. Per germline, CDR1 SGHNT and CDR2 YYREEE (reference sequence). V was pared by 4 bases and J by 5 bases, with 7 bases of the junction left unmatched. CDR3 length equals 15 residues. CDR3 sequence: CASSRTGGAGETQYF. The CDR3 DNA follows: TGTGCCAGCAGCAGGACAGGGGGCGCGGGGGAGACCCAGTACTTC. Using reference TRBV5-4 and TRBJ2-5 for the parts outside the CDR3, the full variable domain is ETGVTQSPTHLIKTRGQQVTLRCSSQSGHNTVSWYQQALGQGPQFIFQYYREEENGRGNFPPRFSGLQFPNYSSELNVNALELDDSALYLCASSRTGGAGETQYFGPGTRLLVL.

The V gene is TRBV7-2, the J gene TRBJ2-2; 12 positions agree with TRBD2. J gave up 0 bases and V 3 bases, and 5 bases lay outside the gene matches. Germline V gives CDR1 SGHTA, CDR2 FQGNSA. CDR3 length equals 18 residues. Here the CDR3 reads CASSFGLAGFANTGELFF. CDR3 nucleotide sequence: TGTGCCAGCAGCTTCGGACTAGCGGGGTTCGCGAACACCGGGGAGCTGTTTTTT.

The V call is TRBV5-1, the J call TRBJ1-3, with D perhaps TRBD1 (6 bases). This CDR3 has 16 amino acids. The V and J ends lost 4 bases and 0 bases respectively, with 14 bases between them. CDR1 and CDR2 from the germline V gene are SGHRS and YFSETQ. The CDR3 loop is CASSPNLDSSGNTIYF. The CDR3 bases are TGCGCCAGCAGCCCAAACTTGGACAGCTCTGGAAACACCATATATTTT.

The chain joins TRBV5-1 to TRBJ1-2, with unresolved D. This CDR3 contains 14 residues. Germline lookup yields CDR1 SGHRS and CDR2 YFSETQ. The ends were cut back, 1 base at V and 4 bases at J, with 11 bases in the middle. The CDR3 sequence is CASSLLGVSYGYTF. In nucleotides, the CDR3 is TGCGCCAGCAGCTTGTTGGGAGTCAGCTATGGCTACACCTTC.

This clone was detected once. This chain links TRBV29-1 with TRBJ2-7; TRBD1 might be the D (6 bases). The CDR3 sequence is 12 residues long. In germline, CDR1 is SQVTM, CDR2 ANQGSEA. With 5 bases removed from V and 1 base from J, the gap between germline ends came to 9 bases. The DNA for the CDR3 is TGCAGCGTTCGACAGGCATCCTACGAGCAGTACTTC. The encoded protein is CSVRQASYEQYF.

In its sample, this clone was seen a few times. The chain is built from TRBV12-3 or TRBV12-4 and TRBJ1-2; D unclear. V was cut by 2 bases and J by 4 bases, with 8 bases left in between. The CDR3 is 13 residues long. DNA for the CDR3: TGTGCCAGCAGTTTAAGCGGCAGCTATGGCTACACCTTC. Its translation: CASSLSGSYGYTF.

The V call is TRBV5-4, the J call TRBJ2-5, with 7 bases fitting TRBD1. Germline CDR1 reads SGHNT; CDR2 reads YYREEE (reference sequence). The CDR3 has 14 amino acids. After removal of 4 bases from V and 3 bases from J, the junction contained 6 bases not matched to a gene. CDR3 sequence: CASSTRDREETQYF. CDR3 bases: TGTGCCAGCAGCACCCGGGACAGAGAAGAGACCCAGTACTTC.

The genes are TRBV18 and TRBJ2-1; 9 nucleotides match TRBD2. The germline CDR1 and CDR2 sequences are KGHSH and LQKENI. The CDR3 sequence is 12 residues long. V dropped 3 bases and J dropped 9; count of bases not matched to a gene: 0. In DNA form, the CDR3 reads TGTGCCAGCTCACCGACTAGCGGTGAGCAGTTCTTC. Its protein is CASSPTSGEQFF.

This clone was seen just once. The V gene is TRBV7-9, the J gene TRBJ2-7, with 9 bases aligning to TRBD1. The junction had 7 bases not matched to a gene; V was cut back by 5 bases and J by 5 bases. Germline V gene lookup returns CDR1 SEHNR and CDR2 FQNEAQ (reference sequence). The CDR3 runs 14 residues. The CDR3 here is CASSGRDRVDEQYF. The DNA for the CDR3 is TGTGCCAGCAGCGGGCGGGACAGGGTGGACGAGCAGTACTTC.

The chain has TRBV5-6 and TRBJ2-6; tentative D call: TRBD1 (5 bases). Germline V gene sequence: CDR1 SGHDT, CDR2 YYEEEE. The V end was cut by 0 bases, the J end by 0 bases, with 10 bases between. The CDR3 runs 17 residues. CDR3 region: CASSLEGRISGANVLTF. CDR3 DNA: TGTGCCAGCAGCTTGGAGGGGCGGATCTCTGGGGCCAACGTCCTGACTTTC.

V and J are TRBV12-2 and TRBJ2-7; the D call of TRBD2 is as the table states it, not checked on the DNA. TRBV12-2 is classified as a pseudogene. This CDR3 spans 14 amino acids. CDR3 DNA sequence: TGTGCAAGTCGCTTAGCGGAGTCGGGAGGGGAGCAGTACTTC. Translating it yields CASRLAESGGEQYF.

CDR3 in DNA: TGTGCCAGCAGTGACTGCTGGCAGGGGGCGTTGACAGATACGCAGTATTTT. It yields the protein CASSDCWQGALTDTQYF. The rearrangement joins TRBV6-4 to TRBJ2-3; 8 nucleotides match TRBD1. Germline values: CDR1 MRHNA, CDR2 SNTAGT. This CDR3 contains 17 residues. The V segment lost 1 base and the J segment 3 bases; nucleotides outside the gene matches: 9.

The chain is built from TRBV18 and TRBJ2-7; TRBD1 matches 8 bases. Germline values: CDR1 KGHSH, CDR2 LQKENI. The CDR3 extends over 14 amino acids. The V gene end was trimmed by 2 bases and the J gene end by 1 base; junction bases not matched to a gene: 1. The CDR3 is CASSPRDRSYEQYF. The DNA of the CDR3 is TGTGCCAGCTCACCAAGGGACAGGTCCTACGAGCAGTACTTC.

This chain uses TRBV4-1 with TRBJ2-5; 10 nucleotides agree with TRBD2. Germline V gene lookup returns CDR1 MGHRA and CDR2 YSYEKL. The V gene end was trimmed by 0 bases and the J gene end by 7 bases; junction bases not matched to a gene: 8. This CDR3 has 16 residues. The CDR3 protein is CASSQDQSGRVGTQYF. Here the CDR3 DNA reads TGCGCCAGCAGCCAAGACCAAAGCGGGAGGGTTGGGACCCAGTACTTC.

V is TRBV18 and J is TRBJ1-2; 8 positions agree with TRBD1. The germline CDR1 and CDR2 sequences are KGHSH and LQKENI. The CDR3 covers 14 residues. V lost 2 bases, J lost 7 bases, and 6 bases stayed unmatched. The CDR3 is CASSPGTGNFGYTF. The CDR3 nucleotides read TGTGCCAGCTCACCAGGGACAGGAAATTTTGGCTACACCTTC.

The chain carries TRBV27 and TRBJ2-6; a possible D gene is TRBD1 (5 bases). This CDR3 contains 14 residues. V lost 3 bases and J 2 bases, leaving 5 bases between the germline ends. Germline-derived CDR1 and CDR2 are MNHEY and SMNVEV (reference sequence). CDR3 in amino acids: CASSLTAGANVLTF. Here the CDR3 DNA reads TGTGCCAGCAGTTTGACAGCTGGGGCCAACGTCCTGACTTTC.

In this sample, this clone turned up once. V is TRBV6-6 and J is TRBJ1-2; 7 bases align to TRBD1. Trimming removed 9 bases from V and 2 bases from J; junction bases left unmatched: 12. Germline lookup yields CDR1 MNHNY and CDR2 SVGAGI (reference sequence). The CDR3 is 15 residues long. The CDR3 region is CASLNRDRGNYGYTF. CDR3 nucleotides: TGTGCCAGTTTAAACCGGGACAGAGGGAACTATGGCTACACCTTC.

The chain joins TRBV4-3 to TRBJ1-4, with TRBD1 matching over 10 bases. After removal of 1 base from V and 3 bases from J, the junction contained 5 bases not matched to a gene. This CDR3 region has 17 residues. CDR1 is LGHNA, CDR2 YSLEER, per germline. This chain's CDR3 is CASSQGQGAGANEKLFF. The CDR3, as DNA: TGCGCCAGCAGCCAAGGACAGGGGGCAGGAGCTAATGAAAAACTGTTTTTT.

The rearrangement uses TRBV9 and TRBJ2-3; 7 bases are a match to TRBD1. Germline CDR1 reads SGDLS; CDR2 reads YYNGEE. The CDR3 loop spans 18 amino acids. Trimming took 4 bases from V and 0 from J; bases not matched to a gene: 14. As DNA, the CDR3 is TGTGCCAGCAGCACCCGGACAGGACATATTATAAGCACAGATACGCAGTATTTT. Residues: CASSTRTGHIISTDTQYF.

The chain links TRBV5-1 to TRBJ2-5; D may be TRBD1 (6 bases). The CDR3 length is 14 residues. Deletions cut 1 base from V and 4 bases from J, with 11 bases between. Germline V gene sequence: CDR1 SGHRS, CDR2 YFSETQ. The DNA of the CDR3 is TGCGCCAGCAGCTTGACAGGGAAGGGAGAGACCCAGTACTTC. Its protein is CASSLTGKGETQYF.

This clone turned up a few times. The chain uses TRBV5-1 and TRBJ2-2; 9 nucleotides match TRBD2. Germline lookup yields CDR1 SGHRS and CDR2 YFSETQ. This CDR3 contains 15 residues. V lost 0 bases, J lost 6 bases, and 3 bases stayed unmatched. The CDR3 region has the DNA TGCGCCAGCAGCTTGGAACTAGCGGGCGCCGGGGAGCTGTTTTTT. Its translation is CASSLELAGAGELFF. The variable domain in full, completed from reference TRBV5-1 and TRBJ2-2, reads KAGVTQTPRYLIKTRGQQVTLSCSPISGHRSVSWYQQTPGQGLQFLFEYFSETQRNKGNFPGRFSGRQFSNSRSEMNVSTLELGDSALYLCASSLELAGAGELFFGEGSRLTVL.

The rearrangement links TRBV25-1 to TRBJ2-1; maybe TRBD1 (6 bases). The CDR3 is made up of 13 amino acids. Per the germline V gene, CDR1 is MGHDK and CDR2 is SYGVNS. V was clipped by 5 bases and J by 3 bases, with 8 bases between them. The CDR3 loop reads CASSKQGYNEQFF. The CDR3 DNA reads as TGTGCCAGCAGTAAACAGGGCTACAATGAGCAGTTCTTC.

The V gene is TRBV19, the J gene TRBJ1-1, with D possibly being TRBD1 (5 bases). The CDR3 extends over 16 amino acids. V dropped 4 bases and J dropped 0 bases, with 15 bases sitting between them. Germline V CDR1 and CDR2: LNHDA, SQIVND (reference sequence). The CDR3 nucleotides read TGTGCCAGTAGTAAATTCTCGGGGGTAATGAACACTGAAGCTTTCTTT. Residues: CASSKFSGVMNTEAFF.

This chain uses TRBV2 with TRBJ2-1; 11 bases are a match to TRBD1. The CDR3 has 15 amino acids. Germline CDR1 SNHLY, CDR2 FYNNEI. Unmatched junction bases numbered 9, after V lost 8 bases and J lost 6 bases. The CDR3 DNA is TGTGCCAGCGGAAAGGACAGGGGGCTACTCAATGAGCAGTTCTTC. Its translation: CASGKDRGLLNEQFF.

The CDR3 protein is CASSPTGQSYGYTF. CDR3 nucleotides: TGTGCCAGCAGTCCCACGGGACAGAGCTATGGCTACACCTTC. This sequence joins TRBV6-2 or TRBV6-3 and TRBJ1-2; 7 bases are shared with TRBD1. This CDR3 is 14 amino acids long. Germline CDR1 MNHEY, CDR2 SVGEGT. The junction had 7 bases not matched to a gene; V was cut back by 5 bases and J by 4 bases.